This T cell receptor (beta chain) stems from a study of T cells in Graves' hyperthyroidism and ophthalmopathy. V lost 4 bases and J 2 bases, leaving 19 bases between the germline ends. The CDR3 contains 17 residues. CDR1 is LNHDA and CDR2 is SQIVND in the germline V gene (reference sequence). Stable hyperthyroidism: no ophthalmopathy progression over 18 months of follow-up. This clonotype has more than one count but fewer than ten. Its antigen remains unknown. Regions amplified from RNA transcripts were the TCR beta CDR3 regions. TCR CDR3 regions were first amplified by RT-PCR with HTBI primers. TCRdb reanalysed the multiplex PCR reads using MiXCR and keeps one entry per CDR3 protein. The sample has a few hundred thousand distinct CDR3 sequences; over 13% are singletons. The study's findings and limits: The model foresaw ophthalmopathy a median around 6 months prior to onset.

This sequence was found in a woman under 30 with Graves' hyperthyroidism. The sequenced material came from blood. The chain recombines TRBV19 with TRBJ2-3, with D possibly matching TRBD1 (6 bases). The CDR3 spells CASSTHIQGSSTDTQYF. The DNA for the CDR3 is TGTGCCAGTAGTACGCACATACAGGGCTCCTCCACAGATACGCAGTATTTT.